This passage covers 28 T cell receptor beta chains from one sample sequenced in a study of shared clonotypes between healthy human individuals (dated by TCRdb to the early 2020s). Libraries came from the immunoSEQ multiplex PCR assay. The table was pulled from immuneACCESS by TCRdb, which kept in-frame rearrangements only. Such tables lose some clones; where checked, under half of the loss comes from unresolved V genes, and the rest has no known cause. Here the sample has about 800,000 clones; about 97% occur a single time. The ten largest account for less than 0.25% of the sample. For the CD8 naive samples, CD45RO-negative cells were positively selected for CCR7, yielding a CD45RA+CCR7+ population from which TemRA cells were excluded. Specimen: naive CD8+ T cells sorted from blood. The meaning of the sample's cell subset or site label: CD45RA+CCR7+. The receptors here all came from a man aged 25-45 years in good health.

The genes are TRBV6-5 and TRBJ2-5; TRBD1 or TRBD2 may be the D gene (6 bases each). CDR3 length: 15 amino acids. V was clipped by 2 bases and J by 2 bases, with 12 bases between them. Germline values: CDR1 MNHEY, CDR2 SVGAGI. CDR3 in amino acids: CASSYVGGSQETQYF. The CDR3 DNA reads TGTGCCAGCAGTTACGTAGGGGGGTCTCAAGAGACCCAGTACTTC.

The CDR3 nucleotides are TGTGCCAGCAGCCCCGCGCGGGGATACGAGCAGTACTTC. The encoded protein is CASSPARGYEQYF. The V call is TRBV7-9, the J call TRBJ2-7; possibly TRBD2 for D (6 bases). Germline V gene data show CDR1 as SEHNR and CDR2 as FQNEAQ (reference sequence). The CDR3 totals 13 residues. V dropped 5 bases and J dropped 4 bases, with 12 bases sitting between them.

The chain joins TRBV19 to TRBJ2-5; 7 bases agree with TRBD1. This CDR3 has 16 amino acids. The J segment lost 5 bases and the V segment lost 6 bases, leaving 15 bases of the junction unmatched. Germline-derived CDR1 and CDR2 are LNHDA and SQIVND (reference sequence). The CDR3 region has the DNA TGTGCCAGTAGCACTCCACAGGGGCCGTCGGTCGAGACCCAGTACTTC. It yields the protein CASSTPQGPSVETQYF.

The chain uses TRBV7-9 and TRBJ2-5; D perhaps matches TRBD2 (5 bases). Between the trimmed V and J ends, which lost 5 bases and 5 bases, there was a span of 18 bases. CDR1 and CDR2 (germline): SEHNR, FQNEAQ (reference sequence). CDR3 length: 15 residues. Written as DNA, the CDR3 is TGTGCCAGCAGCACTAGACACAGCCCTTCCGAGACCCAGTACTTC. It translates to CASSTRHSPSETQYF.

The chain combines TRBV28 with TRBJ2-7; possibly TRBD1 for D (6 bases). CDR1 and CDR2 (germline): MDHEN, SYDVKM. Trimming took off 1 base at V and 2 bases at J, with 9 bases between the two ends. This CDR3 has 14 amino acids. CDR3 DNA sequence: TGTGCCAGCAGTTTATTGGACAGTCCCTACGAGCAGTACTTC. Translated, it gives CASSLLDSPYEQYF.

The chain links TRBV11-2 to TRBJ2-1; D is undetermined. The CDR3 totals 12 residues. V was shortened by 5 bases and J by 7 bases, with 9 bases between the two germline ends. In germline, CDR1 is SGHAT, CDR2 FQNNGV. The chain's CDR3 is CASSREINEQFF. CDR3 nucleotide sequence: TGTGCCAGCAGCAGAGAGATTAATGAGCAGTTCTTC.

The rearrangement joins TRBV4-2 to TRBJ2-7; a possible D gene is TRBD2 (5 bases). Trimming stripped 2 bases from V and 5 bases from J, with 16 bases between. This CDR3 contains 15 residues. Germline CDR1 is LGHNA and CDR2 is YNFKEQ. The CDR3 bases are TGTGCCAGCAGCCAAAGTACCCTTGTGGGAGACGAGCAGTACTTC. Translated, it gives CASSQSTLVGDEQYF.

The chain recombines TRBV29-1 with TRBJ2-3; perhaps TRBD1 as D (6 bases). Per germline, CDR1 SQVTM and CDR2 ANQGSEA. V was cut by 1 base and J by 0 bases, with 17 bases left in between. The CDR3 runs 17 residues. CDR3 region: CSVEGGTGTLSTDTQYF. The DNA of the CDR3 is TGCAGCGTTGAAGGGGGTACCGGGACATTAAGCACAGATACGCAGTATTTT.

The V gene is TRBV11-3, the J gene TRBJ2-1, with TRBD2 matching 13 bases. CDR3 size: 17 residues. CDR1 is SGHNT, CDR2 YENEEA, per germline. V lost 5 bases, J lost 6 bases, and 10 bases stayed unmatched. The CDR3 sequence: CASSPRRGLAGVNEQFF. The CDR3 DNA sequence: TGTGCCAGCAGCCCCAGACGCGGACTAGCGGGAGTCAATGAGCAGTTCTTC.

This rearrangement joins TRBV11-3 to TRBJ2-1, with 7 nucleotides matching TRBD1. The CDR3 totals 17 residues. Germline CDR1 is SGHNT and CDR2 is YENEEA. V lost 5 bases and J lost 5; bases outside the gene matches: 15. The CDR3 DNA reads as TGTGCCAGCAGCCCTAGAAACGCCGGGACAGTGAACAATGAGCAGTTCTTC. The encoded protein is CASSPRNAGTVNNEQFF.

In the case of this clone: At the DNA level, this CDR3 is encoded by other sequences in the same sample as well. The rearrangement joins TRBV4-2 to TRBJ2-7; unclear D gene. The CDR3 is 14 residues long. Trimming left V 1 base short and J 2 bases short, with 9 bases between. The V gene's germline CDR1 is LGHNA and CDR2 YNFKEQ. In nucleotides, the CDR3 is TGTGCCAGCAGCCAAGTGACCGGACCCTACGAGCAGTACTTC. This sequence encodes CASSQVTGPYEQYF.

This clone was counted once. The chain recombines TRBV4-1 with TRBJ2-1, with 8 bases that match TRBD1. The germline V gene has CDR1 MGHRA and CDR2 YSYEKL. The CDR3 has 18 amino acids. The trim removed 0 bases at V and 1 base at J, leaving 8 bases unmatched. This CDR3 reads CASSQDLIGTGSYNEQFF. In DNA, the CDR3 is TGCGCCAGCAGCCAAGATCTAATCGGGACAGGATCCTACAATGAGCAGTTCTTC.

The rearrangement uses TRBV30 and TRBJ2-7; D could derive from TRBD1 or TRBD2 (6 bases each). There are 15 residues in the CDR3. The germline CDR1 and CDR2 sequences are GTSNPN and SVGIG (reference sequence). The V gene lost 3 bases and the J gene lost 4 bases, with 19 bases spanning the gap. CDR3 nucleotide sequence: TGTGCCTGGAGCCGGTTGGAGGGGGTTATGTACGAGCAGTACTTC. Translated: CAWSRLEGVMYEQYF.

The CDR3 loop is CASKGRVHEQYF. DNA of the CDR3: TGTGCCAGCAAAGGCAGGGTCCACGAGCAGTACTTC. The chain is built from TRBV2 and TRBJ2-7; tentative D call: TRBD1 (5 bases). Germline values: CDR1 SNHLY, CDR2 FYNNEI. The CDR3 contains 12 residues. The V end lost 7 bases, the J end lost 5 bases, and 12 bases lay between the germline ends.

The chain carries TRBV30 and TRBJ2-1, with D perhaps given as TRBD1 or TRBD2 (5 bases each). V was trimmed by 8 bases and J by 4 bases, leaving 18 bases between them. Germline V lookup: CDR1 GTSNPN, CDR2 SVGIG (reference sequence). The length of the CDR3 is 14 residues. The CDR3 is CAGGLEFGYNEQFF. The DNA for the CDR3 is TGTGCCGGGGGTTTGGAATTTGGGTACAATGAGCAGTTCTTC.

The chain joins TRBV30 to TRBJ1-5; 8 nucleotides line up with TRBD1. The V and J ends lost 2 bases and 8 bases, in that order; junction bases with no gene match: 8. CDR1 and CDR2 (germline): GTSNPN, SVGIG (reference sequence). This CDR3 spans 14 amino acids. The CDR3: CAWSRGQGAEPQHF. The CDR3 nucleotides read TGTGCCTGGAGTAGGGGGCAGGGGGCTGAGCCCCAGCATTTT.

The rearrangement uses TRBV27 and TRBJ1-5; TRBD1 might be the D (5 bases). In germline, CDR1 is MNHEY, CDR2 SMNVEV (reference sequence). The CDR3 has 14 amino acids. The ends were cut back, 6 bases at V and 6 bases at J, with 15 bases in the middle. The CDR3 loop is CASRQGVLGQPQHF. The CDR3 region has the DNA TGTGCCAGCAGGCAGGGTGTTTTGGGTCAGCCCCAGCATTTT.

The J gene is TRBJ1-3, the V gene TRBV7-9; perhaps TRBD1 as D (6 bases). This CDR3 spans 13 amino acids. Germline V lookup: CDR1 SEHNR, CDR2 FQNEAQ (reference sequence). Trimming removed 7 bases from V and 7 bases from J, with 14 bases in between. The CDR3 loop reads CASNVGHSNTIYF. CDR3 bases: TGTGCCAGCAACGTGGGACACTCGAACACCATATATTTT.

This sequence joins TRBV5-1 and TRBJ2-7; 7 nucleotides match TRBD2. Losses at the gene ends were 5 bases for V and 2 bases for J; bases not matched to a gene: 4. The germline V gene encodes CDR1 SGHRS and CDR2 YFSETQ. The CDR3 spans 13 residues. The chain's CDR3 is CASRGDYPYEQYF. CDR3 nucleotides: TGCGCCAGCAGGGGGGACTACCCCTACGAGCAGTACTTC.

This clone was picked up one time. The chain links TRBV28 to TRBJ2-7; 10 nucleotides match TRBD1. Germline V gene lookup returns CDR1 MDHEN and CDR2 SYDVKM. The CDR3 is made up of 15 amino acids. Trimming removed 6 bases from V and 3 bases from J; junction bases left unmatched: 8. The CDR3 here is CASSPRTGGDYEQYF. Written as DNA, the CDR3 is TGTGCCAGCAGCCCACGGACAGGGGGGGACTACGAGCAGTACTTC.

This clone has only one observation. V is TRBV10-3 and J is TRBJ1-5; no definite D call. Trimming took 2 bases from V and 2 from J, leaving 7 bases between them. The germline V gene has CDR1 ENHRY and CDR2 SYGVKD. The CDR3 is 14 amino acids. CDR3 bases: TGTGCCATCAGTGAGAAGGATGGCAATCAGCCCCAGCATTTT. This codes for CAISEKDGNQPQHF.

This clone has a handful of counts. The genes are TRBV29-1 and TRBJ2-7; no clear D gene. Germline V gene data show CDR1 as SQVTM and CDR2 as ANQGSEA. Trimming took 3 bases from V and 0 from J, leaving 9 bases between them. This CDR3 has 13 residues. The CDR3 spells CSVERPNSYEQYF. Written as DNA, the CDR3 is TGCAGCGTTGAGCGACCCAACTCCTACGAGCAGTACTTC.

This clone was detected once. The genes are TRBV5-1 and TRBJ1-1; 10 bases are a match to TRBD1. This CDR3 is built from 17 residues. The V and J ends lost 0 bases and 0 bases, in that order; junction bases with no gene match: 5. Germline lookup yields CDR1 SGHRS and CDR2 YFSETQ. The CDR3 spells CASSLGDRGIMNTEAFF. In nucleotides, the CDR3 is TGCGCCAGCAGCTTGGGGGACAGGGGTATTATGAACACTGAAGCTTTCTTT.

The rearrangement links TRBV27 to TRBJ2-7; D may match TRBD1 or TRBD2 (7 bases each). Per the germline V gene, CDR1 is MNHEY and CDR2 is SMNVEV (reference sequence). This CDR3 is built from 14 residues. V was clipped by 7 bases and J by 3 bases, with 16 bases between them. CDR3 in amino acids: CASMPGGEYYEQYF. CDR3 nucleotide sequence: TGTGCCAGCATGCCAGGGGGGGAATACTACGAGCAGTACTTC.

The chain joins TRBV9 to TRBJ2-5; no clear D gene. Germline lookup yields CDR1 SGDLS and CDR2 YYNGEE. This CDR3 has 15 amino acids. The ends were cut back, 0 bases at V and 6 bases at J, with 15 bases in the middle. The CDR3: CASSVADKPWQTQYF. The CDR3 bases are TGTGCCAGCAGCGTAGCAGACAAACCCTGGCAGACCCAGTACTTC.

The chain uses TRBV5-8 and TRBJ1-2, with D hard to call. This CDR3 is built from 13 residues. Trimming shortened V by 4 bases and J by 8 bases, and 15 bases separated the two germline ends. Germline CDR1 SGHTS, CDR2 YDEGEE. As DNA, the CDR3 is TGTGCCAGCAGCCTACTTAAAATCTGGGGCTACACCTTC. Amino acids: CASSLLKIWGYTF.

Points on this clone: The identical CDR3 is also encoded by other nucleotide sequences in the sample. This rearrangement joins TRBV4-1 to TRBJ2-7; 11 bases line up with TRBD2. Looked up from germline, CDR1 is MGHRA and CDR2 is YSYEKL. The CDR3 has 14 amino acids. Unmatched junction bases numbered 3, after V lost 5 bases and J lost 3 bases. This CDR3 reads CASSSTSGSYEQYF. The CDR3 DNA follows: TGCGCCAGCAGCTCAACTAGCGGGAGCTACGAGCAGTACTTC.

The rearrangement uses TRBV7-9 and TRBJ2-7; 7 bases match TRBD2. The germline gives CDR1 SEHNR, CDR2 FQNEAQ (reference sequence). The CDR3 is 14 amino acids. V lost 1 base and J lost 5; bases outside the gene matches: 5. The CDR3 DNA reads as TGTGCCAGCAGCTTAGGGACTAGAGGGCACGAGCAGTACTTC. Translation: CASSLGTRGHEQYF. The complete variable domain, with remaining parts taken from reference TRBV7-9 and TRBJ2-7, reads DTGVSQNPRHKITKRGQNVTFRCDPISEHNRLYWYRQTLGQGPEFLTYFQNEAQLEKSRLLSDRFSAERPKGSFSTLEIQRTEQGDSAMYLCASSLGTRGHEQYFGPGTRLTVT.